The 3 T cell receptor beta chains given below trace back to one sample, sequenced in a study of T-cell memory formation after mild COVID-19. TCRdb analysed the 5' RACE reads with MiXCR anew, one entry per CDR3 protein. The sample holds about 400,000 distinct CDR3 sequences, over 13% seen once. The sample was PBMCs or a T cell subset sorted from them (not recorded which). These receptors all come from a man younger than 30 who had mild COVID-19 (a few samples of this study predate the infection). Cell type and time point are not known.

V is TRBV7-9 and J is TRBJ1-1; D is unresolved. The CDR3 has 14 residues. Trimming left V 4 bases short and J 4 bases short, with 13 bases between. Germline CDR1 reads SEHNR; CDR2 reads FQNEAQ (reference sequence). The CDR3 DNA reads TGTGCCAGCAGCTCTTCGGGTGGTCTCACTGAAGCTTTCTTT. Translation: CASSSSGGLTEAFF.

This chain links TRBV7-2 with TRBJ1-6; 8 bases are shared with TRBD1. Germline CDR1 is SGHTA and CDR2 is FQGNSA. With V trimmed by 1 base and J by 10 bases, 3 bases remained unmatched. CDR3 length: 14 amino acids. CDR3: CASSLGQGISPLHF. The DNA of the CDR3 is TGTGCCAGCAGCTTAGGACAGGGGATATCACCCCTCCACTTT.

This clonotype was detected only a few times. The rearrangement links TRBV9 to TRBJ2-1; 7 bases are a match to TRBD1. V lost 0 bases and J lost 4; bases outside the gene matches: 4. The CDR3 loop spans 15 amino acids. The V gene's germline CDR1 is SGDLS and CDR2 YYNGEE. CDR3 nucleotide sequence: TGTGCCAGCAGCGTAGAACAGGGGCCTTACAATGAGCAGTTCTTC. Translated, it gives CASSVEQGPYNEQFF. The whole variable domain, filled in from reference TRBV9 and TRBJ2-1, reads DSGVTQTPKHLITATGQRVTLRCSPRSGDLSVYWYQQSLDQGLQFLIQYYNGEERAKGNILERFSAQQFPDLHSELNLSSLELGDSALYFCASSVEQGPYNEQFFGPGTRLTVL.